What follows are 30 T cell receptor beta chains derived from one specimen sequenced in a study of CD8 T cells in ankylosing spondylitis. TCRdb fed the 5' RACE reads into MiXCR, producing one record per CDR3 protein. The data contain around 450,000 distinct CDR3 sequences, about 24% of them singletons. Overall study findings and caveats: What appeared characteristic of ankylosing spondylitis blood was a TCR beta motif of fewer than ten highly homologous variants.

No antigens are known for them. Specimen: blood, either unsorted or a sorted T cell fraction (not recorded which). The receptor set was obtained from a male donor with ankylosing spondylitis.

The genes are TRBV2 and TRBJ1-2, with D possibly matching TRBD1 (6 bases). This CDR3 comprises 16 residues. Looked up from germline, CDR1 is SNHLY and CDR2 is FYNNEI. Trimming removed 1 base from V and 4 bases from J, with 16 bases in between. The CDR3: CASSEVGFGQRYGYTF. DNA for the CDR3: TGTGCCAGCAGTGAAGTGGGATTTGGACAGCGCTATGGCTACACCTTC.

The gene calls are TRBV7-9 and TRBJ1-2, with D perhaps TRBD1 (5 bases). Germline CDR1 and CDR2: SEHNR and FQNEAQ (reference sequence). Trimming pared 1 base from V and 6 bases from J, leaving 9 bases between. The CDR3 sequence is 13 residues long. The DNA for the CDR3 is TGTGCCAGCAGCTTAGGAGAAGGGGATGGCTACACCTTC. It codes for CASSLGEGDGYTF.

The table lists this clonotype with a few counts. This chain uses TRBV6-2 or TRBV6-3 with TRBJ2-2; 7 positions agree with TRBD1. Germline lookup yields CDR1 MNHEY and CDR2 SVGEGT. The V and J ends lost 6 bases and 0 bases, in that order; junction bases with no gene match: 7. The CDR3 loop spans 16 amino acids. The CDR3 region is CASRQSGTANTGELFF. The CDR3 bases are TGTGCCAGCAGACAATCTGGGACAGCGAACACCGGGGAGCTGTTTTTT.

This chain connects TRBV11-2 to TRBJ2-1, with 8 bases fitting TRBD2. Germline lookup yields CDR1 SGHAT and CDR2 FQNNGV. The CDR3 contains 16 residues. After removal of 1 base from V and 8 bases from J, the junction contained 10 bases not matched to a gene. CDR3: CASSLGISGMEDEQFF. The CDR3 DNA reads TGTGCCAGCAGCTTAGGGATTAGCGGGATGGAGGATGAGCAGTTCTTC.

This chain joins TRBV7-9 and TRBJ1-1, with D maybe TRBD1 (6 bases). The CDR3 is made up of 16 amino acids. From germline, CDR1 is SEHNR and CDR2 FQNEAQ (reference sequence). V lost 1 base to trimming and J lost 1 base, with 13 bases between them. The CDR3 sequence: CASSLDSGQPNTEAFF. The CDR3 DNA reads as TGTGCCAGCAGCTTAGATTCCGGACAGCCGAACACTGAAGCTTTCTTT.

The V and J genes are TRBV20-1 and TRBJ2-1; TRBD2 aligns across 11 bases. The CDR3 runs 16 residues. The ends lost 1 base at V and 5 bases at J; junction bases unmatched: 7. Germline V gene data show CDR1 as DFQATT and CDR2 as SNEGSKA (reference sequence). DNA for the CDR3: TGCAGTGCTAGAGGGGGAACTAGCGGGAGCCACAATGAGCAGTTCTTC. This encodes CSARGGTSGSHNEQFF.

This clonotype showed up just a few times. The rearrangement uses TRBV24-1 and TRBJ1-5; 7 nucleotides line up with TRBD1. V lost 3 bases, J lost 6 bases, and 4 bases stayed unmatched. Germline CDR1 reads KGHDR; CDR2 reads SFDVKD. This CDR3 region has 14 residues. The CDR3 reads CATSDTGVVQPQHF. The CDR3 DNA reads TGTGCCACCAGTGATACAGGGGTAGTTCAGCCCCAGCATTTT.

This clonotype has only a few counts. The chain links TRBV12-3 or TRBV12-4 to TRBJ1-5; perhaps TRBD1 as D (6 bases). The CDR3 totals 13 residues. Trimming cost V 6 bases and J 6 bases, with 12 bases left between them. The CDR3 region has the DNA TGTGCCAGCAGGGGGGAGGGGGTTCAGCCCCAGCATTTT. It codes for CASRGEGVQPQHF.

The table lists this clonotype with a few counts. The rearrangement links TRBV3-1 to TRBJ2-5; D unclear. Trimming removed 7 bases at V and 5 bases at J, with 11 bases between. Germline V gene data show CDR1 as LGHDT and CDR2 as YNNKEL (reference sequence). CDR3 size: 12 residues. The CDR3, as DNA: TGTGCCAGCAACTCCCTCGCGGAGACCCAGTACTTC. Encoded protein: CASNSLAETQYF.

The chain is built from TRBV5-1 and TRBJ2-1; 9 positions match TRBD2. From germline, CDR1 is SGHRS and CDR2 YFSETQ. This CDR3 spans 15 amino acids. The V gene end was trimmed by 4 bases and the J gene end by 7 bases; junction bases not matched to a gene: 9. The CDR3 protein is CASSVTSGAINEQFF. CDR3 coding DNA: TGCGCCAGCAGCGTGACTAGCGGAGCGATAAATGAGCAGTTCTTC. Variable domain in full (rest from reference TRBV5-1 and TRBJ2-1): KAGVTQTPRYLIKTRGQQVTLSCSPISGHRSVSWYQQTPGQGLQFLFEYFSETQRNKGNFPGRFSGRQFSNSRSEMNVSTLELGDSALYLCASSVTSGAINEQFFGPGTRLTVL.

The chain recombines TRBV20-1 with TRBJ2-3; D is perhaps TRBD1 or TRBD2 (5 bases each). V was shortened by 5 bases and J by 4 bases, with 7 bases between the two germline ends. The CDR3 runs to 11 residues. CDR1 is DFQATT and CDR2 is SNEGSKA in the germline V gene (reference sequence). CDR3 bases: TGCAGTGCTTTGGGGGCAGATACGCAGTATTTT. It is translated as CSALGADTQYF.

This clonotype was seen only a few times. V usage is TRBV27 and J usage is TRBJ1-1; D is unresolved. The CDR3 covers 14 residues. V dropped 1 base and J dropped 1 base, with 7 bases sitting between them. Looked up from germline, CDR1 is MNHEY and CDR2 is SMNVEV (reference sequence). CDR3 region: CASSLWAENTEAFF. The DNA for the CDR3 is TGTGCCAGCAGTTTATGGGCCGAGAACACTGAAGCTTTCTTT.

This clonotype was found a few times. The J gene is TRBJ2-2, the V gene TRBV20-1, with TRBD2 as a possible D gene (5 bases). V was pared by 6 bases and J by 7 bases, with 15 bases between. CDR1 DFQATT and CDR2 SNEGSKA come from the germline V gene (reference sequence). CDR3 length: 13 residues. The chain's CDR3 is CSAAGGEGGELFF. CDR3 DNA: TGCAGTGCCGCCGGCGGAGAGGGCGGGGAGCTGTTTTTT.

This clonotype has just a few counts. J is TRBJ2-3 and V is TRBV6-4; possibly TRBD2 for D (6 bases). From germline, CDR1 is MRHNA and CDR2 SNTAGT. V lost 3 bases, J lost 1 base, and 14 bases lay in between. This CDR3 has 16 amino acids. CDR3 in DNA: TGTGCCAGCAGTGAAGGGCAGGGAGGAGGCACAGATACGCAGTATTTT. This gives the protein CASSEGQGGGTDTQYF.

This clonotype was observed a handful of times. The rearrangement links TRBV5-1 to TRBJ1-1, with 7 nucleotides matching TRBD1. The CDR3 covers 15 residues. V lost 4 bases and J lost 4; bases outside the gene matches: 10. CDR1 is SGHRS, CDR2 YFSETQ, per germline. The CDR3 region is CASSPTGWQSTEAFF. The CDR3 bases are TGCGCCAGCAGCCCGACAGGGTGGCAGAGCACTGAAGCTTTCTTT.

This sequence joins TRBV10-3 and TRBJ2-3; TRBD2 might be the D (6 bases). CDR1 and CDR2 (germline): ENHRY, SYGVKD. The CDR3 runs to 14 residues. Trimming stripped 8 bases from V and 0 bases from J, with 12 bases between. CDR3 region: CAIRAGTSTDTQYF. As DNA, the CDR3 is TGTGCCATCCGGGCGGGGACTAGCACAGATACGCAGTATTTT.

The chain carries TRBV6-5 and TRBJ2-7; perhaps D is TRBD1 or TRBD2 (5 bases each). V dropped 2 bases and J dropped 8 bases, with 19 bases sitting between them. The germline gives CDR1 MNHEY, CDR2 SVGAGI. The CDR3 is 15 amino acids. The CDR3 DNA reads TGTGCCAGCAGTTACACCGTTTTGGGGGATAAGAAGCAGTACTTC. Translation gives CASSYTVLGDKKQYF.

The chain joins TRBV11-2 to TRBJ2-7, with TRBD2 as a possible D gene (6 bases). CDR1 is SGHAT, CDR2 FQNNGV, per germline. V was cut by 5 bases and J by 2 bases, with 19 bases left in between. CDR3 length equals 16 residues. The CDR3 region is CASSPGDGGWTYEQYF. CDR3 nucleotides: TGTGCCAGCAGCCCCGGGGATGGGGGGTGGACCTACGAGCAGTACTTC.

The chain carries TRBV10-3 and TRBJ1-6, with unresolved D. Between the trimmed V and J ends, which lost 3 bases and 7 bases, there was a span of 10 bases. Germline-derived CDR1 and CDR2 are ENHRY and SYGVKD. The CDR3 is made up of 14 amino acids. The CDR3 is CAISEGLENSPLHF. The CDR3 DNA sequence: TGTGCCATCAGTGAAGGGTTGGAGAATTCACCCCTCCACTTT.

The rearrangement uses TRBV11-1 and TRBJ2-2, with 7 bases matching TRBD2. V was clipped by 2 bases and J by 4 bases; unmatched bases: 4. The germline V gene encodes CDR1 SGHAT and CDR2 FQDESV (reference sequence). The CDR3 sequence is 15 residues long. Written as DNA, the CDR3 is TGTGCCAGCAGCTTAAACCCGGGGGGCACCGGGGAGCTGTTTTTT. Its protein is CASSLNPGGTGELFF.

The rearrangement links TRBV27 to TRBJ2-5; TRBD2 agrees at 15 bases. The germline gives CDR1 MNHEY, CDR2 SMNVEV (reference sequence). The CDR3 runs 16 residues. V was pared by 2 bases and J by 7 bases, with 5 bases of the junction left unmatched. This CDR3 is CASSLTGLAGGPTQYF. Written as DNA, the CDR3 is TGTGCCAGCAGTTTAACGGGACTAGCGGGAGGTCCGACCCAGTACTTC.

CDR3 in DNA: TGTGCCAGCAGCTCCAGAAGGTTCCAGAGCTCCTACAATGAGCAGTTCTTC. Protein product: CASSSRRFQSSYNEQFF. V gene TRBV7-2 combines with J gene TRBJ2-1; D gene unclear. The length of the CDR3 is 17 residues. Germline lookup yields CDR1 SGHTA and CDR2 FQGNSA. The ends were cut back, 4 bases at V and 0 bases at J, with 16 bases in the middle.

The chain uses TRBV29-1 and TRBJ2-2; D gene uncertain. Germline lookup yields CDR1 SQVTM and CDR2 ANQGSEA. This CDR3 is 12 amino acids long. V was cut by 3 bases and J by 4 bases, with 6 bases left in between. DNA of the CDR3: TGCAGCGTTGAGAGAGTCACCGGGGAGCTGTTTTTT. Translation: CSVERVTGELFF.

This chain uses TRBV20-1 with TRBJ2-2; D ambiguous. The V and J ends lost 3 bases and 4 bases respectively, with 15 bases between them. Germline V gene sequence: CDR1 DFQATT, CDR2 SNEGSKA (reference sequence). The CDR3 runs 15 residues. CDR3 loop: CSARVPDGITGELFF. The CDR3, as DNA: TGCAGTGCTAGGGTACCGGACGGTATCACCGGGGAGCTGTTTTTT.

Only a few counts were recorded for this clonotype. The rearrangement uses TRBV21-1 and TRBJ2-1; TRBD1 reflects the table's D call only, with no check against the DNA. TRBV21-1 is marked as a pseudogene. This CDR3 contains 16 residues. The CDR3 coding sequence is TGTGCCAGCAGCAAATTCGGGCGAAGGATATACAATGAGCAGTTCTTC. It codes for CASSKFGRRIYNEQFF.

The chain uses TRBV27 and TRBJ2-3, with 14 bases identical to TRBD2. Germline V gene sequence: CDR1 MNHEY, CDR2 SMNVEV (reference sequence). The CDR3 totals 14 residues. V lost 4 bases, J lost 10 bases, and 4 bases stayed unmatched. The CDR3 spells CASSSAGLAGAQYF. CDR3 DNA: TGTGCCAGCAGTTCTGCGGGACTAGCGGGAGCGCAGTATTTT.

The V and J genes are TRBV11-2 and TRBJ1-5, with TRBD1 matching over 7 bases. With 2 bases clipped from V and 2 bases from J, the junction kept 9 bases outside the gene matches. The CDR3 runs 17 residues. The V gene's germline CDR1 is SGHAT and CDR2 FQNNGV. The CDR3 region is CASSLLRQGGGNQPQHF. As DNA, the CDR3 is TGTGCCAGCAGCTTACTCCGACAGGGCGGGGGCAATCAGCCCCAGCATTTT.

This clonotype has a single count. The rearrangement joins TRBV27 to TRBJ2-3, with D perhaps matching TRBD1 or TRBD2 (5 bases each). With 7 bases removed from V and 4 bases from J, the gap between germline ends came to 12 bases. This CDR3 has 13 amino acids. CDR1 and CDR2 (germline): MNHEY, SMNVEV (reference sequence). The CDR3 protein is CASTPSGPDTQYF. The CDR3 bases are TGTGCCAGCACCCCGTCGGGGCCAGATACGCAGTATTTT.

V and J are TRBV12-3 or TRBV12-4 and TRBJ1-1; 10 positions agree with TRBD1. V lost 10 bases and J lost 7; bases outside the gene matches: 6. This CDR3 spans 12 amino acids. CDR3 DNA sequence: TGTGCCACCGGGGACAGGGGCCTTGAAGCTTTCTTT. It encodes CATGDRGLEAFF.

The gene calls are TRBV29-1 and TRBJ1-1; D remains ambiguous. Trimming cost V 7 bases and J 6 bases, with 18 bases left between them. The CDR3 extends over 13 amino acids. Germline CDR1 reads SQVTM; CDR2 reads ANQGSEA. The CDR3 sequence: CSGERESYAEAFF. CDR3 coding DNA: TGCAGCGGGGAGAGGGAGTCTTACGCTGAAGCTTTCTTT.